The sequence of this T cell receptor (beta chain) was determined in a study of blood T cells in healthy people across ages (dated by TCRdb to the mid-2010s). About the full investigation: In model experiments, template switching captured roughly one uniquely barcoded TCR beta cDNA molecule for every two T cells. Two additional independent replicas of 1 million unique cDNA reads from the same blood draw were analyzed for two donors (one aged 18 to 29 and one aged 80 or older). Donors of different ages were randomly distributed across sequencing lanes to avoid experimental bias. Age-related changes in TCR beta repertoire diversity were measured in the study by deep sequencing normalized with unique cDNA molecular identifiers. Donors were grouped into four age groups: young (average roughly 15 years), middle-aged (roughly 38), aged (about 60) and long-lived (around 80).

The library was produced with 5' RACE. Sequencing used an Illumina HiSeq 2500. A second PCR of about 6 to 11 cycles was performed with a sample-barcoded 5' primer and a J-beta primer mix. A unique molecular identifier was introduced onto each TCR beta cDNA molecule by a template-switch 5' adaptor carrying 12 random nucleotides. Each sample yielded at least 3 million CDR3-containing paired-end reads. The Mint cDNA synthesis kit, primed by a TRBC-specific oligonucleotide, was used to synthesize first-strand cDNA from all RNA. After uracil-DNA glycosylase treatment, a first 18-cycle PCR used universal primers M1SS and BC2_uni_R on all cDNA. Processing in the source paper ran as follows. For normalization, 1 million high-quality reads were randomly selected from each sample, with every read carrying a distinct molecular identifier. Instead of being binned into consensus sequences, reads that shared molecular identifiers were thrown out. MiTCR, run with a Q25 quality threshold and the strictest error-elimination algorithm, handled CDR3 identification, clonotype clustering and error correction. A nonparametric unseen species model using Euler transformation provided a lower-bound estimate of total TCR beta diversity. The raw public data were reprocessed by TCRdb itself: fastp quality trimming at Q25, MiXCR clonotype calling, in-frame beta chains only. Identical CDR3 protein sequences are pooled into one entry, listed with their most common genes and DNA. The V and J calls reflect TCRdb's pipeline rather than the authors' work. A total of about 1 million distinct CDR3 sequences appear in this sample, more than 35% of them only once. The ten largest clones represent 18% of the sample.

The donors were roughly 40 Caucasian individuals from Russia, aged roughly 6 to 90 years, who were systemically healthy. Each donor gave about 11 milliliters of peripheral blood, drawn into EDTA-treated Vacutainer tubes. Ficoll-Paque density-gradient centrifugation was used to isolate PBMCs, with at least 6.5 million per sample. Trizol reagent was used to extract total RNA from PBMCs, with at least 6 micrograms per sample. For every donor, an aliquot of PBMCs went through flow cytometry to measure the percentages of naive CD45RAhigh/CD27high T cells. The germline V gene encodes CDR1 KGHDR and CDR2 SFDVKD. The CDR3 contains 13 residues, cysteine and phenylalanine counted. Only the CDR3 DNA stays, 39 bases, in frame from base 1. V loses 4 bases of germline sequence and J loses 4 bases, and the interval between the two ends is 8 bases. Details on this clonotype: It has no known antigen specificity. No much larger clone is present one base from it, and per-base qualities are unavailable.

General findings and caveats noted by the study authors: There was a strong correlation between observed TCR beta diversity and the percentage of naive T cells measured by flow cytometry. Compared with the aged group, more naive CD4+ T cells, fewer expanded clones and increased TCR diversity were shown by the long-lived group, suggesting age selection. Estimates of total diversity from one million sequenced T cells were regarded as lower bounds and underestimates. Because profiling used bulk unsorted PBMCs, naive and antigen-experienced compartments could not be compared conclusively. As age increased, observed TCR beta diversity per million T cells dropped in a roughly linear way, and a significant reduction was already evident by age 40. Because donor CMV infection status was unknown, age-related changes in expanded clonotypes were potentially confounded.

The sequence was obtained from a woman in her fifties or sixties in good health. This receptor chain uses TRBV24-1 and TRBJ2-3; possibly the D gene is TRBD1, per 5 matching bases. Sequenced sample: blood. The CDR3 here reads CATSELQADTQYF. The DNA is as follows: TGTGCCACCAGTGAGTTACAGGCAGATACGCAGTATTTT.